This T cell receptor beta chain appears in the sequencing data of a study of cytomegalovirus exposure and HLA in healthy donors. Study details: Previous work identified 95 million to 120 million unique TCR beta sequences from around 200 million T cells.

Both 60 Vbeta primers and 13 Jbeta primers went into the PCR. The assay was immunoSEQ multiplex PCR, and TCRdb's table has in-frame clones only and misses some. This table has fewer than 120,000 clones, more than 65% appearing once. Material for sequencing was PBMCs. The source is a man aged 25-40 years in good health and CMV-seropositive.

The chain's CDR3 is CASSVVAGGGEQFF. DNA for the CDR3: TGTGCCAGCAGCGTAGTGGCAGGGGGAGGTGAGCAGTTCTTC. The gene calls are TRBV9 and TRBJ2-1; a weak D match, TRBD1 (7 bases). Trimming removed 0 bases from V and 9 bases from J, with 13 bases in between. Germline CDR1 SGDLS, CDR2 YYNGEE. This CDR3 is built from 14 residues.